These T cell receptor beta chains were read from a single sample in a study of technical replicates of blood from a few donors. Assay used: immunoSEQ multiplex PCR; TCRdb lists only in-frame clones, some missing. The repertoire holds more than 65,000 clones, with about 96% as singletons. Sequenced input: T cells isolated from PBMCs. The source of these receptors is a human donor in good health. CDR3s include the opening cysteine and the closing phenylalanine or tryptophan. The D gene is left open where the match is weak. Rows may omit the clone size; those that give it use once, few, many or a size class.

>.|.|13|TRBV6-5|TRBJ1-1
CASNLYKHTEAFF
TGTGCCAGCAACCTCTATAAGCACACTGAAGCTTTCTTT
>.|TRBD2|15|TRBV4-1|TRBJ2-1
CASSQLAGVAGEQFF
TGCGCCAGCAGCCAACTAGCGGGAGTAGCGGGTGAGCAGTTCTTC
>once|.|13|TRBV11-2|TRBJ2-7
CASSFAALGEQYF
TGTGCCAGCAGCTTTGCCGCGCTCGGGGAGCAGTACTTC
>.|TRBD1|14|TRBV27|TRBJ1-4
CASSLTGGFEKLFF
TGTGCCAGCAGTTTAACAGGGGGCTTTGAAAAACTGTTTTTT
>.|.|13|TRBV30|TRBJ1-1
CAWSATGNTEAFF
TGTGCCTGGAGTGCCACGGGGAACACTGAAGCTTTCTTT
>once|.|14|TRBV6-6|TRBJ1-5
CASTRGGNSQPQHF
TGTGCCAGCACCCGCGGGGGCAATAGTCAGCCCCAGCATTTT
>.|.|14|TRBV5-1|TRBJ2-7
CASSLGGDSYEQYF
TGCGCCAGCAGCTTGGGCGGGGACTCCTACGAGCAGTACTTC
>.|.|15|TRBV28|TRBJ1-3
CASNPTPRTFDTIYF
TGTGCCAGCAACCCCACCCCGCGGACTTTTGACACCATATATTTT
>.|TRBD1|12|TRBV11-3|TRBJ1-1
CASSQRTGEAFF
TGTGCCAGCAGCCAACGAACAGGGGAGGCTTTCTTT
>.|.|13|TRBV7-9|TRBJ2-1
CASSLVLRDEQFF
TGTGCCAGCAGCTTAGTTCTCCGGGATGAGCAGTTCTTC
>.|TRBD1|13|TRBV10-3|TRBJ2-5
CAISGTGIETQYF
TGTGCCATCAGCGGGACAGGGATAGAGACCCAGTACTTC
>.|TRBD1|17|TRBV4-2|TRBJ2-1
CASSQALGTGTYNEQFF
TGTGCCAGCAGCCAAGCTTTGGGGACAGGGACCTACAATGAGCAGTTCTTC
>.|.|12|TRBV7-9|TRBJ1-4
CASGQINEKLFF
TGTGCCAGCGGACAGATTAATGAAAAACTGTTTTTT
>.|.|15|TRBV6-6|TRBJ2-2
CASSYSGENTGELFF
TGTGCCAGCAGTTACTCGGGCGAGAACACCGGGGAGCTGTTTTTT
>.|.|16|TRBV7-9|TRBJ2-7
CASSHMTGWLLYEQYF
TGTGCCAGCAGCCATATGACAGGATGGTTGTTATACGAGCAGTACTTC
>.|TRBD1|17|TRBV5-1|TRBJ2-7
CASSSSYGTGNTYEQYF
TGCGCCAGCAGCTCCAGTTACGGGACAGGGAACACCTACGAGCAGTACTTC
>.|TRBD2|16|TRBV28|TRBJ2-3
CASSLWREAYTDTQYF
TGTGCCAGCAGTTTATGGCGGGAGGCCTACACAGATACGCAGTATTTT
>.|TRBD1|15|TRBV5-1|TRBJ2-1
CASSSGQATYNEQFF
TGCGCCAGCAGCTCCGGACAGGCGACCTACAATGAGCAGTTCTTC
>.|.|13|TRBV7-9|TRBJ1-1
CASSPAGNTEAFF
TGTGCCAGCAGCCCGGCAGGGAACACTGAAGCTTTCTTT
>.|.|14|TRBV5-1|TRBJ2-2
CASSLPARAGELFF
TGCGCCAGCAGCTTGCCAGCGAGAGCGGGGGAGCTGTTTTTT
>.|.|14|TRBV19|TRBJ2-3
CASSIVQSTDTQYF
TGTGCCAGTAGTATTGTTCAGAGCACAGATACGCAGTATTTT
>.|.|16|TRBV9|TRBJ2-1
CASTAGEGPRYNEQFF
TGTGCCAGCACCGCCGGAGAGGGTCCACGATACAATGAGCAGTTCTTC
>.|TRBD2|15|TRBV9|TRBJ2-1
CASSVGGSNAGEQFF
TGTGCCAGCAGCGTAGGCGGGAGTAACGCGGGTGAGCAGTTCTTC
>.|.|12|TRBV30|TRBJ2-1
CAISGGGDEQFF
TGTGCCATTAGCGGAGGAGGGGATGAGCAGTTCTTC
>once|TRBD1|13|TRBV5-1|TRBJ2-1
CASSPGTANEQFF
TGCGCCAGCAGCCCCGGGACAGCCAATGAGCAGTTCTTC
>.|.|15|TRBV15|TRBJ1-5
CATSRDARGNQPQHF
TGTGCCACCAGCAGAGATGCGAGGGGCAATCAGCCCCAGCATTTT
>.|TRBD1|16|TRBV4-3|TRBJ2-2
CASSPEWTGRSGELFF
TGCGCCAGCAGCCCCGAGTGGACAGGGAGGTCCGGGGAGCTGTTTTTT
>.|.|15|TRBV6-5|TRBJ1-1
CASSLSTGLNTEAFF
TGTGCCAGCAGTTTATCGACAGGACTGAACACTGAAGCTTTCTTT
>.|.|14|TRBV5-1|TRBJ2-3
CASSLEGAGDTQYF
TGCGCCAGCAGCCTGGAGGGTGCGGGAGATACGCAGTATTTT
>.|.|15|TRBV5-8|TRBJ2-2
CASSPWGENTGELFF
TGTGCCAGCAGCCCATGGGGCGAGAACACCGGGGAGCTGTTTTTT
>.|.|13|TRBV7-2|TRBJ2-1
CASSFNRDNEQFF
TGTGCCAGCAGCTTCAACAGGGACAATGAGCAGTTCTTC
>.|.|13|TRBV7-3|TRBJ1-1
CASSPTVNTEAFF
TGTGCCAGCAGCCCGACTGTGAACACTGAAGCTTTCTTT
>once|TRBD1|17|TRBV4-2|TRBJ2-7
CASSQDSDRVNIYEQYF
TGTGCCAGCAGCCAAGATTCGGACAGGGTGAATATCTACGAGCAGTACTTC
>.|TRBD2|18|TRBV4-1|TRBJ2-5
CASSQEPGGPSFKETQYF
TGCGCCAGCAGCCAAGAACCGGGAGGACCAAGTTTCAAAGAGACCCAGTACTTC
>.|.|17|TRBV27|TRBJ1-2
CASSFSAQGGRSYGYTF
TGTGCCAGCAGTTTTTCCGCACAGGGCGGGAGAAGCTATGGCTACACCTTC